Each of the 9 T cell receptor beta chains below was sequenced from the same sample in a study of graft-versus-host responses after intestinal transplantation (dated by TCRdb to the early 2020s). Library prep was done by the immunoSEQ multiplex PCR assay. TCRdb took over this immuneACCESS table, retaining in-frame rearrangements with V and J assigned. Such tables are incomplete; in checked studies, under half of the missing clones stem from an unresolved V gene, and the remainder is unexplained. The sample includes roughly 93,000 clones, with roughly 90% observed a single time. The ten largest clonotypes hold around 0.44% of the sample. These receptors' antigens are unknown. In light of the paper, this sample's time point label describes: cells obtained before transplantation from donor or recipient. The input for sequencing was unstimulated CD8+ T cells sorted from spleen or lymph node cells, taken before transplant. The receptors here all came from a human donor who was the organ donor for an intestinal transplant.

The genes are TRBV7-9 and TRBJ2-2; possibly TRBD1 for D (5 bases). The CDR3 extends over 15 amino acids. V was trimmed by 10 bases and J by 2 bases, leaving 17 bases between them. Germline V gene sequence: CDR1 SEHNR, CDR2 FQNEAQ (reference sequence). The CDR3 DNA reads TGTGCCACCGAACGTCCAGGGCTCAACACCGGGGAGCTGTTTTTT. It yields the protein CATERPGLNTGELFF.

This chain links TRBV6-5 with TRBJ1-1; 9 bases are a match to TRBD1. V lost 5 bases, J lost 9 bases, and 7 bases stayed unmatched. Germline V gene lookup returns CDR1 MNHEY and CDR2 SVGAGI. This CDR3 region has 13 residues. The CDR3 loop reads CASSPGTGTKAFF. The CDR3 coding sequence is TGTGCCAGCAGTCCCGGGACAGGGACTAAAGCTTTCTTT.

V gene TRBV30 combines with J gene TRBJ1-2; D is perhaps TRBD1 (6 bases). The CDR3 is 14 residues long. V lost 8 bases to trimming and J lost 2 bases, with 18 bases between them. CDR1 and CDR2 from the germline V gene are GTSNPN and SVGIG (reference sequence). The CDR3 DNA sequence: TGTGCCAGTCCTAGCGGGGGCCCCAACTATGGCTACACCTTC. Translation gives CASPSGGPNYGYTF.

The CDR3 bases are TGTGCCAGCAGTTTCATGAACACTGAAGCTTTCTTT. The encoded protein is CASSFMNTEAFF. The V and J genes are TRBV28 and TRBJ1-1; D is undetermined. In germline, CDR1 is MDHEN, CDR2 SYDVKM. V lost 3 bases to trimming and J lost 0 bases, with 2 bases between them. This CDR3 is built from 12 residues.

V and J are TRBV5-8 and TRBJ2-3; 7 bases line up with TRBD1. The V segment lost 4 bases and the J segment 4 bases; nucleotides outside the gene matches: 9. CDR3 length: 15 residues. Germline V gene lookup returns CDR1 SGHTS and CDR2 YDEGEE. CDR3 sequence (DNA): TGTGCCAGCAGCACTATAGGGGGCGCGGCAGATACGCAGTATTTT. Amino acids: CASSTIGGAADTQYF.

This chain joins TRBV4-3 and TRBJ2-3, with D possibly being TRBD2 (6 bases). This CDR3 spans 18 amino acids. V gave up 3 bases and J gave up 1 base, with 20 bases separating them. Germline V gene data show CDR1 as LGHNA and CDR2 as YSLEER. In DNA form, the CDR3 reads TGCGCCAGCAGCCACCTAGGACTAATTGGGGTGCGCACAGATACGCAGTATTTT. It codes for CASSHLGLIGVRTDTQYF.

The rearrangement joins TRBV11-2 to TRBJ1-1, with D uncertain. CDR1 and CDR2 from the germline V gene are SGHAT and FQNNGV. The CDR3 extends over 16 amino acids. V gave up 3 bases and J gave up 1 base, with 15 bases separating them. The CDR3 DNA follows: TGTGCCAGCAGCTTTTCCCCCGAGGGATCGAACACTGAAGCTTTCTTT. This sequence encodes CASSFSPEGSNTEAFF.

This clone was recorded once. V usage is TRBV7-9 and J usage is TRBJ1-1; 7 bases map to TRBD1. This CDR3 spans 13 amino acids. Germline CDR1 is SEHNR and CDR2 is FQNEAQ (reference sequence). The V segment lost 4 bases and the J segment 4 bases; nucleotides outside the gene matches: 3. Here the CDR3 reads CASSSTGTTEAFF. The CDR3 DNA reads as TGTGCCAGCAGCTCGACAGGGACCACTGAAGCTTTCTTT.

The CDR3 region is CASSETPAGARQPQHF. The CDR3 DNA follows: TGTGCCAGCAGTGAAACCCCGGCAGGGGCGCGTCAGCCCCAGCATTTT. V gene TRBV6-1 combines with J gene TRBJ1-5; D is perhaps TRBD1 (6 bases). V was cut by 2 bases and J by 6 bases, with 17 bases left in between. The CDR3 runs 16 residues. Germline V lookup: CDR1 MNHNS, CDR2 SASEGT.